The 25 T cell receptor beta chains below all came from one sample that was sequenced in a study of control samples from healthy donors and cancer patients. The data were produced by immunoSEQ multiplex PCR, yet TCRdb's version contains in-frame clones alone and is incomplete. The table shows about 140,000 clones, with about 89% occurring only once. The sequenced sample consisted of blood. The receptors shown here come from a man between 25 and 39 years old in good health.

The chain recombines TRBV7-2 with TRBJ2-3; tentative D call: TRBD2 (6 bases). V was trimmed by 1 base and J by 5 bases, leaving 13 bases between them. The germline V gene encodes CDR1 SGHTA and CDR2 FQGNSA. The CDR3 runs to 15 residues. CDR3 sequence: CASSLGPLAKDTQYF. The CDR3 nucleotides read TGTGCCAGCAGCTTAGGCCCCCTAGCGAAAGATACGCAGTATTTT.

The chain couples TRBV7-9 to TRBJ1-4, with D tentatively TRBD1 (6 bases). Germline CDR1 is SEHNR and CDR2 is FQNEAQ (reference sequence). Trimming stripped 5 bases from V and 3 bases from J, with 13 bases between. The CDR3 length is 15 residues. CDR3 sequence: CASSLLQGPNEKLFF. The CDR3 nucleotides are TGTGCCAGCAGCCTACTCCAGGGGCCTAATGAAAAACTGTTTTTT.

The chain carries TRBV30 and TRBJ1-2, with D perhaps TRBD1 (6 bases). V shed 4 bases and J shed 14 bases, with 20 bases lying between them. CDR1 and CDR2 from the germline V gene are GTSNPN and SVGIG (reference sequence). This CDR3 contains 12 residues. As DNA, the CDR3 is TGTGCCTGGACCCCTTGGACAGTTGGGGATACCTTC. Amino acid sequence: CAWTPWTVGDTF.

This clone has just one count. V is TRBV15 and J is TRBJ2-3; no clear D. The CDR3 loop spans 14 amino acids. V was cut by 3 bases and J by 0 bases, with 7 bases left in between. The germline V gene encodes CDR1 LNHNV and CDR2 YYDKDF (reference sequence). The CDR3 here is CATSSPSSTDTQYF. CDR3 sequence (DNA): TGTGCCACCAGCAGTCCCTCGAGCACAGATACGCAGTATTTT.

This clone has a single count. This rearrangement joins TRBV6-2 or TRBV6-3 to TRBJ2-7; TRBD1 matches 7 bases. The length of the CDR3 is 20 residues. The germline V gene has CDR1 MNHEY and CDR2 SVGEGT. V shed 0 bases and J 4 bases; nucleotides not matched to a gene: 21. The CDR3 DNA reads as TGTGCCAGCAGTTACTCGAGTCGGGACAGCGAGGTATTAGGGGCGTACGAGCAGTACTTC. Its translation is CASSYSSRDSEVLGAYEQYF.

The J gene is TRBJ2-3, the V gene TRBV9, with D perhaps TRBD1 or TRBD2 (6 bases each). V lost 4 bases to trimming and J lost 2 bases, with 17 bases between them. The CDR3 covers 16 residues. Germline-derived CDR1 and CDR2 are SGDLS and YYNGEE. The CDR3 sequence is CASSLGGRGPTDTQYF. The CDR3 DNA is TGTGCCAGCAGCCTCGGCGGCCGGGGGCCCACAGATACGCAGTATTTT.

This clone has only one observation. The rearrangement joins TRBV9 to TRBJ2-6, with D uncertain. There are 15 residues in the CDR3. Germline V gene data show CDR1 as SGDLS and CDR2 as YYNGEE. V shed 4 bases and J shed 0 bases, with 8 bases lying between them. The CDR3 DNA reads TGTGCCAGCAGCCCCCTGGGCTCTGGGGCCAACGTCCTGACTTTC. As protein: CASSPLGSGANVLTF.

This chain links TRBV19 with TRBJ1-5; TRBD1 aligns across 10 bases. CDR3 length: 15 amino acids. Germline assignment: CDR1 LNHDA and CDR2 SQIVND (reference sequence). V lost 7 bases and J lost 7; bases outside the gene matches: 10. The CDR3 bases are TGTGCCAGTACCCTAGGACAGGGGGTTGGGCAGCCCCAGCATTTT. It yields the protein CASTLGQGVGQPQHF. Full variable domain (outside the CDR3, taken from reference TRBV19 and TRBJ1-5): DGGITQSPKYLFRKEGQNVTLSCEQNLNHDAMYWYRQDPGQGLRLIYYSQIVNDFQKGDIAEGYSVSREKKESFPLTVTSAQKNPTAFYLCASTLGQGVGQPQHFGDGTRLSIL.

This chain links TRBV18 with TRBJ2-7, with 7 bases lining up with TRBD1. J gave up 0 bases and V 8 bases, and 7 bases lay outside the gene matches. The CDR3 sequence is 14 residues long. CDR1 is KGHSH, CDR2 LQKENI, per germline. The CDR3 loop reads CASRTGASSYEQYF. In DNA, the CDR3 is TGTGCCAGCCGAACAGGGGCTAGCTCCTACGAGCAGTACTTC.

The rearrangement uses TRBV18 and TRBJ2-6, with a tentative D call TRBD2 (5 bases). Germline V lookup: CDR1 KGHSH, CDR2 LQKENI. Trimming shortened V by 5 bases and J by 1 base, and 9 bases separated the two germline ends. There are 15 residues in the CDR3. The CDR3 protein is CASSASFSGANVLTF. CDR3 bases: TGTGCCAGCTCAGCTAGCTTTTCTGGGGCCAACGTCCTGACTTTC.

The rearrangement uses TRBV4-3 and TRBJ2-3; the match to TRBD2 covers 16 bases. CDR1 is LGHNA, CDR2 YSLEER, per germline. Trimming took 4 bases from V and 3 from J; bases not matched to a gene: 7. CDR3 length: 18 amino acids. CDR3 DNA sequence: TGCGCCAGCAGCCCGGGACTAGCGGGGGGGCTGTGGACAGATACGCAGTATTTT. Amino acid sequence: CASSPGLAGGLWTDTQYF.

The CDR3, as DNA: TGTGCCAGCAGTACCGACAGGGAACAATTGGTAGAGCAGTACTTC. Its translation is CASSTDREQLVEQYF. The chain carries TRBV6-2 or TRBV6-3 and TRBJ2-7; 7 bases fit TRBD1. Looked up from germline, CDR1 is MNHEY and CDR2 is SVGEGT. The CDR3 is 15 amino acids. Trimming cost V 5 bases and J 7 bases; bases outside gene matches: 14.

The chain has TRBV7-9 and TRBJ2-7; possibly TRBD2 for D (5 bases). The V end lost 5 bases, the J end lost 7 bases, and 12 bases lay between the germline ends. The CDR3 contains 12 residues. Germline V CDR1 and CDR2: SEHNR, FQNEAQ (reference sequence). CDR3 amino acids: CASSPGWVEQYF. CDR3 in DNA: TGTGCCAGCAGCCCGGGGTGGGTTGAGCAGTACTTC.

The gene calls are TRBV9 and TRBJ2-2; 7 nucleotides agree with TRBD1. CDR1 is SGDLS, CDR2 YYNGEE, per germline. The CDR3 has 15 amino acids. Trimming at V came to 0 bases and at J to 1 base, leaving 0 bases not matched to a gene. CDR3 coding DNA: TGTGCCAGCAGCGTAGGGACAGGGAACACCGGGGAGCTGTTTTTT. This gives the protein CASSVGTGNTGELFF.

This chain links TRBV27 with TRBJ2-5; D possibly corresponds to TRBD2 (5 bases). The CDR3 has 16 residues. CDR1 is MNHEY, CDR2 SMNVEV, per germline (reference sequence). The V end lost 0 bases, the J end lost 5 bases, and 16 bases lay between the germline ends. The CDR3 reads CASSLSFLRAWETQYF. The CDR3 DNA reads TGTGCCAGCAGTTTATCATTTTTGCGGGCGTGGGAGACCCAGTACTTC.

The rearrangement links TRBV7-2 to TRBJ2-1; 14 bases are a match to TRBD2. The CDR3 consists of 19 residues. Losses at the gene ends were 5 bases for V and 6 bases for J; bases not matched to a gene: 15. Germline loops: CDR1 SGHTA, CDR2 FQGNSA. The CDR3 protein is CASSIVPGLAGEGSNEQFF. DNA of the CDR3: TGTGCCAGCAGCATAGTCCCGGGACTAGCGGGGGAGGGGTCCAATGAGCAGTTCTTC.

This chain connects TRBV24-1 to TRBJ2-7, with TRBD2 matching over 7 bases. V shed 4 bases and J 2 bases; nucleotides not matched to a gene: 7. Germline values: CDR1 KGHDR, CDR2 SFDVKD. The CDR3 runs 15 residues. CDR3 sequence (DNA): TGTGCCACCAGTGAGGGCCGGGGGGTCACCTACGAGCAGTACTTC. It encodes CATSEGRGVTYEQYF.

This chain connects TRBV9 to TRBJ2-7, with D possibly matching TRBD2 (5 bases). V lost 3 bases and J 3 bases, leaving 16 bases between the germline ends. This CDR3 contains 15 residues. Germline values: CDR1 SGDLS, CDR2 YYNGEE. The CDR3 region is CASSASSGSYYEQYF. In nucleotides, the CDR3 is TGTGCCAGCAGCGCAAGTTCGGGATCCTACTACGAGCAGTACTTC.

This chain uses TRBV7-9 with TRBJ2-2; D is tentatively TRBD1 or TRBD2 (5 bases each). V lost 1 base, J lost 4 bases, and 10 bases lay in between. There are 15 residues in the CDR3. Germline lookup yields CDR1 SEHNR and CDR2 FQNEAQ (reference sequence). Here the CDR3 reads CASSLDTGPTGELFF. CDR3 DNA: TGTGCCAGCAGCTTAGATACGGGACCCACCGGGGAGCTGTTTTTT.

This sequence joins TRBV10-2 and TRBJ2-7, with unresolved D. CDR1 WSHSY and CDR2 SAAADI come from the germline V gene. The CDR3 extends over 12 amino acids. V lost 2 bases, J lost 9 bases, and 11 bases lay in between. CDR3 amino acids: CASSEGLLGQYF. The CDR3 DNA reads as TGCGCCAGCAGTGAGGGCCTCCTTGGGCAGTACTTC.

In its sample, this clone was seen once. The chain links TRBV11-3 to TRBJ2-1; 8 bases are shared with TRBD2. V trimming: 1 base; J trimming: 9 bases; junction bases outside the gene matches: 11. The CDR3 has 16 amino acids. CDR1 and CDR2 from the germline V gene are SGHNT and YENEEA. DNA of the CDR3: TGTGCCAGCAGCTTAGGGGCTTTTGGGACTAGTGGTGAGCAGTTCTTC. Translated: CASSLGAFGTSGEQFF.

This chain links TRBV18 with TRBJ2-2; D not resolved. Germline V CDR1 and CDR2: KGHSH, LQKENI. The CDR3 has 16 residues. Deletions cut 8 bases from V and 2 bases from J, with 18 bases between. DNA for the CDR3: TGTGCCAGCGGGGTGACTCTCCCATCAAACACCGGGGAGCTGTTTTTT. This gives the protein CASGVTLPSNTGELFF.

The gene calls are TRBV11-3 and TRBJ2-5; D gene uncertain. V shed 1 base and J shed 7 bases, with 10 bases lying between them. Germline CDR1 and CDR2: SGHNT and YENEEA. This CDR3 spans 13 amino acids. The CDR3 is CASSLAGMGTQYF. The CDR3 DNA follows: TGTGCCAGCAGCTTAGCTGGCATGGGGACCCAGTACTTC.

The rearrangement links TRBV6-1 to TRBJ1-2; no firm D call. V gave up 0 bases and J gave up 8 bases, with 4 bases separating them. The germline gives CDR1 MNHNS, CDR2 SASEGT. The CDR3 runs 11 residues. The CDR3 here is CASSEAGGYTF. CDR3 DNA: TGTGCCAGCAGTGAAGCCGGGGGCTACACCTTC.

The chain joins TRBV30 to TRBJ2-1; the D is unclear. The CDR3 spans 15 residues. Germline lookup yields CDR1 GTSNPN and CDR2 SVGIG (reference sequence). Trimming pared 0 bases from V and 8 bases from J, leaving 17 bases between. The CDR3 reads CAWSVRRSGLDEQFF. The CDR3 DNA is TGTGCCTGGAGTGTACGGCGGTCGGGTTTGGATGAGCAGTTCTTC.